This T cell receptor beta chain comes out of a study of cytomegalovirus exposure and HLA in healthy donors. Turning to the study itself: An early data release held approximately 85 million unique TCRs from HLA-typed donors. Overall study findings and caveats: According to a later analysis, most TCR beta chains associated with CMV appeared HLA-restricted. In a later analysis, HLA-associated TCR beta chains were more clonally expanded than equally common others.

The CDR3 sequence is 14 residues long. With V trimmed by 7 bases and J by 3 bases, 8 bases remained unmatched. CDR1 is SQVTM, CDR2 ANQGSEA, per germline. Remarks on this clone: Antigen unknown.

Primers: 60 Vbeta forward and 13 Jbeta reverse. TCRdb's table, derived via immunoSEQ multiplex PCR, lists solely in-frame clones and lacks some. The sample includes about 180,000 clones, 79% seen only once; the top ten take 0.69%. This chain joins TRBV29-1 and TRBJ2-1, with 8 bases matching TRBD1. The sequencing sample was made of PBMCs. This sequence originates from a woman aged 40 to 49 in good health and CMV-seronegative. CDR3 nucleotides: TGCAGCGGTGGGGCGGGACAGGTCTACAATGAGCAGTTCTTC. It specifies CSGGAGQVYNEQFF.